The source of this TCR beta chain is a study of Graves' ophthalmopathy and Graves' hyperthyroidism. There are 15 residues in the CDR3. Germline CDR1 and CDR2: MNHEY and SVGAGI. Between the trimmed V and J ends, which lost 0 bases and 4 bases, there was a span of 9 bases. RNA transcripts served as template for amplifying TCR beta CDR3 sequences. The first-round RT-PCR employed HTBI primers together with the Qiagen OneStep RT-PCR kit. A multiplex PCR was then performed as the second round. TCRdb passed the multiplex PCR reads through MiXCR, listing each CDR3 protein once. The sample lists over 650,000 distinct CDR3 sequences; approximately 39% were seen once. This clonotype has only a few counts.

Sequenced material: peripheral blood. This TCR was recovered from an adult man with Graves' ophthalmopathy. This chain connects TRBV6-5 to TRBJ1-4; maybe TRBD1 (5 bases). The CDR3: CASSYSGTLNEKLFF. The CDR3 region has the DNA TGTGCCAGCAGTTACTCGGGGACGCTTAATGAAAAACTGTTTTTT.